What follows are 16 T cell receptor beta chains derived from one specimen sequenced in a study of blood T cell repertoires in COVID-19. Sequencing used immunoSEQ multiplex PCR; TCRdb keeps in-frame clones, though not all of them. The data hold 200,000 to 250,000 clones, with roughly nine tenths observed a single time. The sequencing input was peripheral blood. These receptors all stem from a woman between 50 and 59 years old with COVID-19, enrolled during active disease.

This rearrangement joins TRBV6-4 to TRBJ1-5; TRBD1 aligns across 8 bases. The germline gives CDR1 MRHNA, CDR2 SNTAGT. J was trimmed by 5 bases and V by 3 bases; bases with no gene match: 3. CDR3 length: 14 amino acids. The CDR3 DNA is TGTGCCAGCAGTGAACAGGGGGGGGATCAGCCCCAGCATTTT. Translated: CASSEQGGDQPQHF.

This sequence joins TRBV18 and TRBJ1-1; 9 bases are shared with TRBD1. The CDR3 has 17 residues. The germline CDR1 and CDR2 sequences are KGHSH and LQKENI. V shed 0 bases and J 1 base; nucleotides not matched to a gene: 6. CDR3 in DNA: TGTGCCAGCTCACCACCGAGGACAGGGGATGGGAACACTGAAGCTTTCTTT. It translates to CASSPPRTGDGNTEAFF.

In this sample, this clone turned up a few times. At the DNA level, this CDR3 is encoded by other sequences in the same sample as well. The V call is TRBV19, the J call TRBJ1-5; unclear D gene. Looked up from germline, CDR1 is LNHDA and CDR2 is SQIVND (reference sequence). Trimming cost V 3 bases and J 1 base, with 10 bases left between them. This CDR3 is 15 amino acids long. In DNA, the CDR3 is TGTGCCAGTAGTATCCCCGGGAAGAGCAATCAGCCCCAGCATTTT. This sequence encodes CASSIPGKSNQPQHF.

The rearrangement links TRBV2 to TRBJ1-2; D gene ambiguous. The V gene's germline CDR1 is SNHLY and CDR2 FYNNEI. The CDR3 sequence is 16 residues long. V lost 4 bases and J 8 bases, leaving 23 bases between the germline ends. CDR3 sequence: CASSALPSGGMRGYTF. The CDR3 DNA reads TGTGCCAGCAGTGCCCTCCCGAGCGGAGGGATGAGGGGCTACACCTTC.

This clone has only one observation. V is TRBV1 and J is TRBJ1-1; no DNA check was done on the table's D call, TRBD1. TRBV1 constitutes a pseudogene. The CDR3 contains 15 residues. CDR3 sequence: CTSSQGALPNTEAFF. Here the CDR3 DNA reads TGCACCAGCAGCCAAGGGGCCTTACCGAACACTGAAGCTTTCTTT.

V and J are TRBV10-3 and TRBJ2-3, with 8 bases that match TRBD1. V was pared by 6 bases and J by 1 base, with 3 bases of the junction left unmatched. The CDR3 sequence is 14 residues long. Germline V gene lookup returns CDR1 ENHRY and CDR2 SYGVKD. The CDR3 region is CAIRDRVGTDTQYF. The CDR3 DNA is TGTGCCATCAGGGACAGGGTCGGCACAGATACGCAGTATTTT.

The V call is TRBV7-3, the J call TRBJ1-1; D possibly corresponds to TRBD1 (5 bases). The CDR3 contains 13 residues. Germline V gene lookup returns CDR1 SGHTA and CDR2 FQGTGA. V dropped 5 bases and J dropped 3 bases, with 10 bases sitting between them. For the CDR3, the DNA is TGTGCCAGCAGCAACGGGGGGGACACTGAAGCTTTCTTT. It codes for CASSNGGDTEAFF.

This clone turned up a few times. V is TRBV4-2 and J is TRBJ1-1; D is undetermined. The V gene lost 3 bases and the J gene lost 8 bases, with 13 bases spanning the gap. This CDR3 contains 13 residues. Germline lookup yields CDR1 LGHNA and CDR2 YNFKEQ. CDR3 sequence reads: CASSQRGGLEAFF. CDR3 DNA sequence: TGTGCCAGCAGCCAGAGAGGAGGCTTAGAAGCTTTCTTT.

The chain combines TRBV5-1 with TRBJ2-2; perhaps TRBD1 as D (6 bases). The V end was cut by 0 bases, the J end by 9 bases, with 15 bases between. The CDR3 has 15 residues. The V gene's germline CDR1 is SGHRS and CDR2 YFSETQ. The CDR3 sequence is CASSLARGPMRELFF. CDR3 sequence (DNA): TGCGCCAGCAGCTTGGCCAGGGGCCCTATGAGGGAGCTGTTTTTT.

A single count supports this clone. This chain connects TRBV18 to TRBJ2-7; the D gene is possibly TRBD1 (7 bases). This CDR3 is built from 15 residues. Germline CDR1 reads KGHSH; CDR2 reads LQKENI. V was cut by 2 bases and J by 6 bases, with 17 bases left in between. CDR3 amino acids: CASSPVQGGGSEQYV. DNA of the CDR3: TGTGCCAGCTCACCAGTCCAGGGGGGTGGATCCGAGCAGTACGTC.

This sequence joins TRBV3-1 (or the pseudogene TRBV3-2) and TRBJ2-5; 12 nucleotides line up with TRBD2. With 1 base clipped from V and 5 bases from J, the junction kept 8 bases outside the gene matches. Germline V CDR1 and CDR2: LGHDT, YNNKEL (reference sequence). The CDR3 is made up of 17 amino acids. The CDR3 nucleotides are TGTGCCAGCAGCCAAGGAAACCTAGCGGGGGGGCGTGAGACCCAGTACTTC. Its protein product is CASSQGNLAGGRETQYF.

This clone turned up a few times. V usage is TRBV3-1 (or the pseudogene TRBV3-2) and J usage is TRBJ1-2; D possibly corresponds to TRBD1 (6 bases). Germline values: CDR1 LGHDT, CDR2 YNNKEL (reference sequence). V dropped 2 bases and J dropped 4 bases, with 11 bases sitting between them. The CDR3 consists of 14 residues. For the CDR3, the DNA is TGTGCCAGCAGCCAACAGGGGACCCGCTATGGCTACACCTTC. Protein sequence: CASSQQGTRYGYTF.

J is TRBJ1-1 and V is TRBV10-3; 10 bases are a match to TRBD1. V shed 7 bases and J 6 bases; nucleotides not matched to a gene: 8. The CDR3 has 14 amino acids. Germline V CDR1 and CDR2: ENHRY, SYGVKD. As DNA, the CDR3 is TGTGCCATCAACCCGGGACAGGGGCTCGCTGAAGCTTTCTTT. This encodes CAINPGQGLAEAFF.

The chain employs TRBV4-3 and TRBJ2-2; D possibly corresponds to TRBD2 (5 bases). Trimming removed 3 bases from V and 6 bases from J, with 14 bases in between. Germline CDR1 is LGHNA and CDR2 is YSLEER. The CDR3 covers 15 residues. DNA of the CDR3: TGCGCCAGCAGCCAGGCTGTAGCGATCCCCGGGGAGCTGTTTTTT. Encoded protein: CASSQAVAIPGELFF.

The J gene is TRBJ1-5, the V gene TRBV12-2; the table's D call TRBD1 went unverified against the DNA. TRBV12-2 is listed as a pseudogene. The CDR3 is 18 amino acids. The CDR3 region has the DNA TGTGCAAGTCGCTTAGAGGACAGGGCTACCTATAGCAATCAGCCCCAGCATTTT. It translates to CASRLEDRATYSNQPQHF.

J is TRBJ2-6 and V is TRBV18; possible D gene TRBD1, 6 bases. V was shortened by 3 bases and J by 0 bases, with 18 bases between the two germline ends. The CDR3 consists of 19 residues. CDR1 is KGHSH, CDR2 LQKENI, per germline. DNA for the CDR3: TGTGCCAGCTCACCCGAGAGAAGGACAGTCAGCTCTGGGGCCAACGTCCTGACTTTC. It translates to CASSPERRTVSSGANVLTF.